The 17 T cell receptor beta chains presented below share a single source sample, sequenced in a study of cytomegalovirus exposure and HLA in healthy donors. With 60 Vbeta and 13 Jbeta primers, the PCR was carried out. Here immunoSEQ multiplex PCR was the method, and the copy in TCRdb shows in-frame clones only, minus some. The table includes about 200,000 clones, about 77% detected once. Sequencing used PBMCs. These receptors all come from a woman in her twenties or thirties in good health and CMV-seronegative.

This rearrangement joins TRBV6-1 to TRBJ1-1; D is undetermined. This CDR3 has 14 residues. Germline V gene data show CDR1 as MNHNS and CDR2 as SASEGT. Trimming took off 0 bases at V and 3 bases at J, with 8 bases between the two ends. The CDR3 loop reads CASSEAYGYTEAFF. The CDR3 nucleotides are TGTGCCAGCAGTGAAGCGTACGGGTACACTGAAGCTTTCTTT.

This chain uses TRBV4-1 with TRBJ2-7; D not certain. CDR1 is MGHRA and CDR2 is YSYEKL in the germline V gene. This CDR3 comprises 16 residues. Deletions cut 4 bases from V and 0 bases from J, with 16 bases between. CDR3 in amino acids: CASSREWQAPSYEQYF. CDR3 in DNA: TGCGCCAGCAGCCGCGAGTGGCAGGCACCCTCCTACGAGCAGTACTTC.

This clone was seen a few times. The chain joins TRBV7-9 to TRBJ1-5; no clear D gene. The germline V and J ends were trimmed by 0 bases and 8 bases, with 5 bases remaining between them. Per germline, CDR1 SEHNR and CDR2 FQNEAQ (reference sequence). The CDR3 extends over 12 amino acids. This CDR3 is CASSLAQEPQHF. The CDR3 coding sequence is TGTGCCAGCAGCTTAGCGCAGGAGCCCCAGCATTTT.

This rearrangement joins TRBV7-9 to TRBJ2-7; D possibly corresponds to TRBD1 (5 bases). The ends were cut back, 3 bases at V and 5 bases at J, with 14 bases in the middle. This CDR3 comprises 14 residues. Germline CDR1 reads SEHNR; CDR2 reads FQNEAQ (reference sequence). The CDR3 is CASSFSQGYHEQYF. CDR3 nucleotides: TGTGCCAGCAGCTTTAGCCAGGGTTACCACGAGCAGTACTTC.

The chain is built from TRBV5-6 and TRBJ2-1; 12 bases match TRBD2. The length of the CDR3 is 16 residues. The germline CDR1 and CDR2 sequences are SGHDT and YYEEEE. Trimming at V came to 2 bases and at J to 4 bases, leaving 4 bases not matched to a gene. CDR3 nucleotide sequence: TGTGCCAGCAGCTTTAGCACTAGCGGGGGGTACAATGAGCAGTTCTTC. It encodes CASSFSTSGGYNEQFF.

The V call is TRBV29-1, the J call TRBJ1-1; D gene uncertain. V gave up 7 bases and J gave up 1 base, with 4 bases separating them. This CDR3 spans 10 amino acids. In germline, CDR1 is SQVTM, CDR2 ANQGSEA. CDR3 loop: CSGGNTEAFF. CDR3 nucleotide sequence: TGCAGCGGAGGGAACACTGAAGCTTTCTTT.

This clone was picked up one time. The chain joins TRBV6-6 to TRBJ1-2; 9 bases line up with TRBD1. Germline values: CDR1 MNHNY, CDR2 SVGAGI (reference sequence). CDR3 length: 12 residues. Unmatched junction bases numbered 1, after V lost 6 bases and J lost 5 bases. In DNA, the CDR3 is TGTGCCAGCAGCGGACAGGGGTATGGCTACACCTTC. This sequence encodes CASSGQGYGYTF.

Only one count was recorded for this clone. The rearrangement joins TRBV27 to TRBJ2-7; 9 bases line up with TRBD1. CDR1 is MNHEY and CDR2 is SMNVEV in the germline V gene (reference sequence). CDR3 length equals 13 residues. V shed 6 bases, J shed 4 bases, and the junction held 4 bases outside the gene matches. The CDR3 region is CASRRTGAYEQYF. The CDR3 DNA is TGTGCCAGCAGACGGACAGGGGCATACGAGCAGTACTTC.

This chain connects TRBV6-1 to TRBJ1-1; 9 bases line up with TRBD1. The V gene end was trimmed by 6 bases and the J gene end by 1 base; junction bases not matched to a gene: 3. From germline, CDR1 is MNHNS and CDR2 SASEGT. The CDR3 runs to 14 residues. The CDR3 DNA sequence: TGTGCCAGCAGGGCGGGACAGGGGAACACTGAAGCTTTCTTT. Protein product: CASRAGQGNTEAFF.

The chain links TRBV11-3 to TRBJ2-3; TRBD2 is a possible D gene (5 bases). V gave up 2 bases and J gave up 3 bases, with 9 bases separating them. The CDR3 totals 14 residues. Germline CDR1 and CDR2: SGHNT and YENEEA. The CDR3 sequence: CASSLSLATDTQYF. The CDR3 DNA reads as TGTGCCAGCAGCTTAAGCCTAGCAACAGATACGCAGTATTTT.

Only a few counts were recorded for this clone. J is TRBJ2-1 and V is TRBV5-4; 7 bases match TRBD1. Germline-derived CDR1 and CDR2 are SGHNT and YYREEE (reference sequence). The length of the CDR3 is 11 residues. After removal of 3 bases from V and 10 bases from J, the junction contained 1 base not matched to a gene. The CDR3 loop is CASSSQGEQFF. CDR3 sequence (DNA): TGTGCCAGCAGCTCACAGGGGGAGCAGTTCTTC.

V and J are TRBV15 and TRBJ1-1, with a possible D match to TRBD1 (5 bases). V was clipped by 3 bases and J by 4 bases, with 12 bases between them. The CDR3 contains 14 residues. Per germline, CDR1 LNHNV and CDR2 YYDKDF (reference sequence). The CDR3 loop reads CATSSQTEFTEAFF. CDR3 DNA sequence: TGTGCCACCAGCAGTCAGACAGAGTTCACTGAAGCTTTCTTT.

This clone was picked up one time. The chain is built from TRBV10-3 and TRBJ2-2; perhaps TRBD1 as D (6 bases). The V end was cut by 6 bases, the J end by 0 bases, with 23 bases between. Germline V lookup: CDR1 ENHRY, CDR2 SYGVKD. This CDR3 is built from 19 residues. The CDR3 reads CAIRSPTGRSIANTGELFF. CDR3 coding DNA: TGTGCCATCAGATCCCCGACAGGCCGGTCGATAGCGAACACCGGGGAGCTGTTTTTT.

The chain joins TRBV28 to TRBJ2-7; the D gene is possibly TRBD1 (6 bases). Germline V gives CDR1 MDHEN, CDR2 SYDVKM. Deletions cut 5 bases from V and 3 bases from J, with 14 bases between. There are 14 residues in the CDR3. CDR3 coding DNA: TGTGCCAGCAGTCTCAGGGGTTATCTCTACGAGCAGTACTTC. Its protein product is CASSLRGYLYEQYF.

V is TRBV18 and J is TRBJ1-5; the D gene is possibly TRBD1 (6 bases). Germline values: CDR1 KGHSH, CDR2 LQKENI. The CDR3 has 17 residues. Between the trimmed V and J ends, which lost 3 bases and 0 bases, there was a span of 15 bases. The CDR3 loop reads CASSPTKGGDSNQPQHF. DNA for the CDR3: TGTGCCAGCTCACCGACAAAAGGGGGGGATAGCAATCAGCCCCAGCATTTT. The full variable domain, completed using reference TRBV18 and TRBJ1-5, is NAGVMQNPRHLVRRRGQEARLRCSPMKGHSHVYWYRQLPEEGLKFMVYLQKENIIDESGMPKERFSAEFPKEGPSILRIQQVVRGDSAAYFCASSPTKGGDSNQPQHFGDGTRLSIL.

This clone was recorded once. V is TRBV6-4 and J is TRBJ1-6; D may be TRBD1 (6 bases). V was cut by 3 bases and J by 6 bases, with 15 bases left in between. Germline values: CDR1 MRHNA, CDR2 SNTAGT. This CDR3 comprises 16 residues. The DNA for the CDR3 is TGTGCCAGCAGTGATCAGGCAGGGGCCCCTAATTCACCCCTCCACTTT. It translates to CASSDQAGAPNSPLHF.

This chain connects TRBV7-8 to TRBJ2-3, with TRBD2 matching over 8 bases. J lost 4 bases, V lost 2 bases, and 17 bases had no gene match. The CDR3 spans 19 residues. The germline V gene has CDR1 SGHVS and CDR2 FQNEAQ. CDR3 coding DNA: TGTGCCAGCAGCTTAAGGGGGGTCGGGGGGCGGGGGGATCCAGATACGCAGTATTTT. It is translated as CASSLRGVGGRGDPDTQYF. The variable domain in full, completed from reference TRBV7-8 and TRBJ2-3, reads GAGVSQSPRYKVAKRGQDVALRCDPISGHVSLFWYQQALGQGPEFLTYFQNEAQLDKSGLPSDRFFAERPEGSVSTLKIQRTQQEDSAVYLCASSLRGVGGRGDPDTQYFGPGTRLTVL.